Sequencing of this T cell receptor beta chain was carried out in a study of cytomegalovirus exposure and HLA in healthy donors. In the case of this clone: Its specificity is not known.

Primers: 60 Vbeta forward and 13 Jbeta reverse. Using immunoSEQ multiplex PCR, the repertoire was profiled, and TCRdb retains in-frame clones only, with some absent. Of some 200,000 clones in the sample, more than 60% were seen once. Study-level results: The study labeled approximately 150 TCR beta chains cytomegalovirus-associated.

The V gene's germline CDR1 is SGHVS and CDR2 FNYEAQ. Losses at the gene ends were 3 bases for V and 2 bases for J; bases not matched to a gene: 6. The CDR3 is 15 amino acids. The V and J genes are TRBV7-6 and TRBJ2-5; TRBD2 aligns across 7 bases. The sample comprised PBMCs. The sequence came from a girl aged 2 to 10 in good health and CMV-seronegative. The CDR3 DNA follows: TGTGCCAGCAGCTTTACGGGGGGAAGTCAAGAGACCCAGTACTTC. Its translation is CASSFTGGSQETQYF.